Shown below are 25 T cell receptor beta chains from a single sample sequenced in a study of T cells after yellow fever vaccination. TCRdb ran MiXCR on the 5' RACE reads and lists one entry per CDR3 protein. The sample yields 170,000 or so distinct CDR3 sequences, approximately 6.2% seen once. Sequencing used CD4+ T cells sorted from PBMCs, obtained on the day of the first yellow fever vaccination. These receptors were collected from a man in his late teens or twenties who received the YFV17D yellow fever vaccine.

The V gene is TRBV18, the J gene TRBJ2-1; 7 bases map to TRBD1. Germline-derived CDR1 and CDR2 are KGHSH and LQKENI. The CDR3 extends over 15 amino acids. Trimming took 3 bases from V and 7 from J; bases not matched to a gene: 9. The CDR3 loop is CASSPPGTAFNEQFF. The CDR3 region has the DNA TGTGCCAGCTCACCGCCCGGGACAGCTTTTAATGAGCAGTTCTTC. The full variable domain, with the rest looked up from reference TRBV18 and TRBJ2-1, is NAGVMQNPRHLVRRRGQEARLRCSPMKGHSHVYWYRQLPEEGLKFMVYLQKENIIDESGMPKERFSAEFPKEGPSILRIQQVVRGDSAAYFCASSPPGTAFNEQFFGPGTRLTVL.

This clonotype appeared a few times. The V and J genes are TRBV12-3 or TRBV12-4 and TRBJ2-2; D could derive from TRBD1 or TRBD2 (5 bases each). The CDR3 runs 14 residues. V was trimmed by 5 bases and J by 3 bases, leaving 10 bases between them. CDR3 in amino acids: CASSKGTDTGELFF. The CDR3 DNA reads TGTGCCAGCAGTAAGGGGACGGACACCGGGGAGCTGTTTTTT.

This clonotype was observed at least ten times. The CDR3, as DNA: TGTGCCAGCAGCCAAAGGCAGGGAGGGACTGAAGCTTTCTTT. This codes for CASSQRQGGTEAFF. The chain links TRBV3-1 to TRBJ1-1; D may be TRBD1 (5 bases). CDR1 and CDR2 (germline): LGHDT, YNNKEL (reference sequence). The CDR3 length is 14 residues. The V gene lost 2 bases and the J gene lost 5 bases, with 12 bases spanning the gap. Full variable domain (outside the CDR3, taken from reference TRBV3-1 and TRBJ1-1): DTAVSQTPKYLVTQMGNDKSIKCEQNLGHDTMYWYKQDSKKFLKIMFSYNNKELIINETVPNRFSPKSPDKAHLNLHINSLELGDSAVYFCASSQRQGGTEAFFGQGTRLTVV.

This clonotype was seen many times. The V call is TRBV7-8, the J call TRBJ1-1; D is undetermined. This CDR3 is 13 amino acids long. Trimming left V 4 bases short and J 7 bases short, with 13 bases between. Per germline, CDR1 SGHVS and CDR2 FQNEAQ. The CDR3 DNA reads TGTGCCAGCAGCTCCCCCCGAGGGCTTGAAGCTTTCTTT. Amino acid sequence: CASSSPRGLEAFF. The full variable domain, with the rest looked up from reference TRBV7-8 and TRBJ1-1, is GAGVSQSPRYKVAKRGQDVALRCDPISGHVSLFWYQQALGQGPEFLTYFQNEAQLDKSGLPSDRFFAERPEGSVSTLKIQRTQQEDSAVYLCASSSPRGLEAFFGQGTRLTVV.

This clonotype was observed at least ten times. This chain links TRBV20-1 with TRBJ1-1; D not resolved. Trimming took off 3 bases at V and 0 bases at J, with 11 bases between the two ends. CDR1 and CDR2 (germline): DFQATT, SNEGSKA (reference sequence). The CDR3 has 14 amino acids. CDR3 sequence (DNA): TGCAGTGCTAGTCCCGGCTACATGAACACTGAAGCTTTCTTT. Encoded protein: CSASPGYMNTEAFF.

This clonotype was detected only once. The CDR3 is CASSFSSGGSDEQFF. The CDR3 nucleotides are TGTGCCAGCAGTTTTTCTAGCGGGGGGTCGGATGAGCAGTTCTTC. The chain links TRBV12-3 or TRBV12-4 to TRBJ2-1; 11 bases match TRBD2. The CDR3 extends over 15 amino acids. J was trimmed by 8 bases and V by 3 bases; bases with no gene match: 6.

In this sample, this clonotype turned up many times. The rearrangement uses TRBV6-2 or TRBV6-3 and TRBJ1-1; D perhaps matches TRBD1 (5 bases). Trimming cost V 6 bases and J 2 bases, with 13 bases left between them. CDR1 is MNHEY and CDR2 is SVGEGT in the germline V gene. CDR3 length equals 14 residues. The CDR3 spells CASRPAGGNTEAFF. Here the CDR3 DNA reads TGTGCCAGCAGGCCGGCGGGGGGTAACACTGAAGCTTTCTTT.

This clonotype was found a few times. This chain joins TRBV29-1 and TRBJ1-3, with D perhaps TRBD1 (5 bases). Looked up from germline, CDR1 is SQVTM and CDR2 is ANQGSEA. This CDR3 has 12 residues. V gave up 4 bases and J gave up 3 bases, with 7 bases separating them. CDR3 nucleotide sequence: TGCAGCGTTGGACAGATTGGAAACACCATATATTTT. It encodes CSVGQIGNTIYF.

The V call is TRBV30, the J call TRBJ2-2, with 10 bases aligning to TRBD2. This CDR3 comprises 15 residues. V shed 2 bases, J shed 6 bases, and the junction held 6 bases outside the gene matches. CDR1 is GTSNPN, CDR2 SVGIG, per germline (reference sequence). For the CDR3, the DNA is TGTGCCTGGAGTAGGGCTAGCGGGGGACCCGGGGAGCTGTTTTTT. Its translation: CAWSRASGGPGELFF.

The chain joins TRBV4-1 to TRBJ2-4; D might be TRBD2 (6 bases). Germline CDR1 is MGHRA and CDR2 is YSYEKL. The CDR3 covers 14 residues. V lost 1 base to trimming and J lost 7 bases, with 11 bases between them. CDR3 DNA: TGCGCCAGCAGCCAAGTCGGCGGGGTGAACATTCAGTACTTC. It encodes CASSQVGGVNIQYF.

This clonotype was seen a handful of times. CDR3 residues: CASSLLRQGYTGELFF. The CDR3 coding sequence is TGCGCCAGCAGCCTTTTAAGACAGGGGTACACCGGGGAGCTGTTTTTT. The chain recombines TRBV4-1 with TRBJ2-2, with TRBD1 matching over 8 bases. CDR1 and CDR2 from the germline V gene are MGHRA and YSYEKL. V trimming: 4 bases; J trimming: 3 bases; junction bases outside the gene matches: 7. The CDR3 totals 16 residues.

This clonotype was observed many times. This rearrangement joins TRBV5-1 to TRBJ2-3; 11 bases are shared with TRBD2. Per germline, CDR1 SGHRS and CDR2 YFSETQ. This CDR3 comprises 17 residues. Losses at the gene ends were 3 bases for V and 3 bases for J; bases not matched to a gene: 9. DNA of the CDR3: TGCGCCAGCAGCTCTCGACTTAGCGGGGGGGTTACAGATACGCAGTATTTT. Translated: CASSSRLSGGVTDTQYF. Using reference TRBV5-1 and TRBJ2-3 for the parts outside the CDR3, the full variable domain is KAGVTQTPRYLIKTRGQQVTLSCSPISGHRSVSWYQQTPGQGLQFLFEYFSETQRNKGNFPGRFSGRQFSNSRSEMNVSTLELGDSALYLCASSSRLSGGVTDTQYFGPGTRLTVL.

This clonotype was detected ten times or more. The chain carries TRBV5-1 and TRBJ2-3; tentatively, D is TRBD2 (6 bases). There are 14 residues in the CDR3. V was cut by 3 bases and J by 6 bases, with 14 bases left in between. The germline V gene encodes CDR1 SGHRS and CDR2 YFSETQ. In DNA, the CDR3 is TGCGCCAGCAGCTCGGGGGACCTCCGGGATACGCAGTATTTT. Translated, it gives CASSSGDLRDTQYF. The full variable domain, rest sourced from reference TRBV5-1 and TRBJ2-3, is KAGVTQTPRYLIKTRGQQVTLSCSPISGHRSVSWYQQTPGQGLQFLFEYFSETQRNKGNFPGRFSGRQFSNSRSEMNVSTLELGDSALYLCASSSGDLRDTQYFGPGTRLTVL.

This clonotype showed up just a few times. As DNA, the CDR3 is TGTGCCAGCAGTGAAAAGGAGGGCCCTAACTATGGCTACACCTTC. It is translated as CASSEKEGPNYGYTF. V usage is TRBV6-1 and J usage is TRBJ1-2, with unresolved D. Germline V gives CDR1 MNHNS, CDR2 SASEGT. The germline V and J ends were trimmed by 2 bases and 0 bases, with 10 bases remaining between them. This CDR3 has 15 amino acids.

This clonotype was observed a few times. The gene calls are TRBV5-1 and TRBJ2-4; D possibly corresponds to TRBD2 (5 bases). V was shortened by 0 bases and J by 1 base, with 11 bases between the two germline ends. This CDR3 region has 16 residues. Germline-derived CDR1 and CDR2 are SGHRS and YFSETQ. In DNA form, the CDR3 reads TGCGCCAGCAGCTTGGGTCCCGGCGGGGCCAAAAACATTCAGTACTTC. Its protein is CASSLGPGGAKNIQYF.

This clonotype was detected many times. This CDR3 reads CASSLNGGEAQYF. The DNA of the CDR3 is TGTGCCAGCAGCTTAAATGGAGGGGAGGCCCAGTACTTC. The chain links TRBV7-2 to TRBJ2-5; TRBD2 might be the D (6 bases). The CDR3 is 13 residues long. The V gene lost 2 bases and the J gene lost 9 bases, with 13 bases spanning the gap. Germline values: CDR1 SGHTA, CDR2 FQGNSA.

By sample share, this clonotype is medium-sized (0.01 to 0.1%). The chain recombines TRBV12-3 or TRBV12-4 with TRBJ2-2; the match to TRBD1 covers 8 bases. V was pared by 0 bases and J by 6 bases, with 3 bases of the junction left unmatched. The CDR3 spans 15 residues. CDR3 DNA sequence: TGTGCCAGCAGTTTAGCGCTCAGGGGGCCCGGGGAGCTGTTTTTT. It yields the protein CASSLALRGPGELFF.

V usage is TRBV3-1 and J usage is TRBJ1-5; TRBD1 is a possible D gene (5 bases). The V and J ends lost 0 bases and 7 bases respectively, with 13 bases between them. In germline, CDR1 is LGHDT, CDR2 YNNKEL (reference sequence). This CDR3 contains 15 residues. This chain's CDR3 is CASSQDLGGGQPQHF. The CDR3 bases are TGTGCCAGCAGCCAAGATCTTGGGGGTGGACAGCCCCAGCATTTT.

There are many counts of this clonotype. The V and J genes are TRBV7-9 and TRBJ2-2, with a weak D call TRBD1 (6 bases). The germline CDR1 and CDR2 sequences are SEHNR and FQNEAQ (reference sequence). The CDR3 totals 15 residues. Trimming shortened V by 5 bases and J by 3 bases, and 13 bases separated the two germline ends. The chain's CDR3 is CASSQDSGDTGELFF. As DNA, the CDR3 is TGTGCCAGCAGCCAGGACTCAGGGGACACCGGGGAGCTGTTTTTT.

The CDR3 coding sequence is TGTGCCAGCACCTACGCCGGGGGCAATCAGCCCCAGCATTTT. It is translated as CASTYAGGNQPQHF. The rearrangement links TRBV12-3 or TRBV12-4 to TRBJ1-5; D is unclear. The germline V and J ends were trimmed by 7 bases and 2 bases, with 12 bases remaining between them. The CDR3 spans 14 residues.

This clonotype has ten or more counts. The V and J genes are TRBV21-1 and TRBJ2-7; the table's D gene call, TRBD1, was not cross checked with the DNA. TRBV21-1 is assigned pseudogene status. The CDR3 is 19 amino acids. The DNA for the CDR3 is TGTGCCAGCAGCAGCAAAGGCTCTTGCCATCACCGGGACAGGGGTGAGCAGTACGTC. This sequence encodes CASSSKGSCHHRDRGEQYV.

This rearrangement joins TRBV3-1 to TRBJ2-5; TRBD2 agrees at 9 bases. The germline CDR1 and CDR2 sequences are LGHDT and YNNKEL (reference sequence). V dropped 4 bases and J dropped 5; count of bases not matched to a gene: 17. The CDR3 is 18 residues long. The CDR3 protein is CASSRGTTGGGASETQYF. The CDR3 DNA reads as TGTGCCAGCAGCCGGGGGACAACCGGCGGGGGGGCGTCGGAGACCCAGTACTTC.

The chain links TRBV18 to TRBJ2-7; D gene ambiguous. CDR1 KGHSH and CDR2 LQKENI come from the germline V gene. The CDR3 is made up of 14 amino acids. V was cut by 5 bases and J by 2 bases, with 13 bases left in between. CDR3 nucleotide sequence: TGTGCCAGCTCAGGGAAAGTTGGTCCCTACGAGCAGTACTTC. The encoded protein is CASSGKVGPYEQYF.

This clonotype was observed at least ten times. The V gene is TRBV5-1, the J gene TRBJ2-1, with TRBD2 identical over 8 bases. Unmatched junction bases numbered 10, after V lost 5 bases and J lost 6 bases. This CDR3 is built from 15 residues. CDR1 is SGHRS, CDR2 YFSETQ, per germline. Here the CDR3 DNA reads TGCGCCAGCAGGGAGCGGGGGAGAGTGGTCAATGAGCAGTTCTTC. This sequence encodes CASRERGRVVNEQFF.

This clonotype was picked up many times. The CDR3 sequence: CASSLKHASGGFQETQYF. The CDR3, as DNA: TGTGCCAGCAGCCTCAAACACGCTAGCGGGGGGTTCCAAGAGACCCAGTACTTC. This chain uses TRBV9 with TRBJ2-5, with TRBD2 matching 11 bases. Germline CDR1 is SGDLS and CDR2 is YYNGEE. The CDR3 is 18 amino acids. J was trimmed by 1 base and V by 4 bases; bases with no gene match: 12.